A single sample gave rise to the 2 T cell receptor beta chains below, sequenced in a study of blood T cell repertoires in COVID-19. Method: immunoSEQ multiplex PCR; TCRdb's copy keeps in-frame clones and lacks some. The sample contains about 45,000 clones, 80% of which appear only once. Material: peripheral blood. These receptors all stem from a man in his 70s with acute or convalescent COVID-19.

This chain joins TRBV3-1 (or the pseudogene TRBV3-2) and TRBJ1-1, with a tentative D call TRBD1 (6 bases). V was pared by 5 bases and J by 1 base, with 11 bases between. This CDR3 is built from 14 residues. Germline V gives CDR1 LGHDT, CDR2 YNNKEL (reference sequence). The CDR3 sequence is CASSKGHRNTEAFF. The CDR3 DNA follows: TGTGCCAGCAGCAAGGGACATCGGAACACTGAAGCTTTCTTT.

This clone was detected a few times. The chain couples TRBV3-1 (or the pseudogene TRBV3-2) to TRBJ2-5, with TRBD1 matching 7 bases. With 4 bases clipped from V and 1 base from J, the junction kept 3 bases outside the gene matches. From germline, CDR1 is LGHDT and CDR2 YNNKEL (reference sequence). The CDR3 sequence is 14 residues long. The CDR3 loop is CASSRRDSQETQYF. CDR3 in DNA: TGTGCCAGCAGCCGCCGGGACAGCCAAGAGACCCAGTACTTC.